A single T cell receptor (beta chain) is shown here with its context. Its antigen remains unidentified. Base qualities are not recorded, but no much larger clone differs from it by a single base. The method behind the library was RT-PCR. Sequencing was carried out with an Illumina HiSeq 2500. Starting from the raw public reads, TCRdb applied fastp trimming at Q25, assembled clones with MiXCR and retained in-frame beta chains. Identical CDR3 protein sequences are pooled into one entry, listed with their most common genes and DNA. A total of a few thousand distinct CDR3 sequences appear in this sample, roughly 85% of them only once. The ten largest clones represent around 3% of the sample. The sample is drawn from a study of yellow fever vaccine responses in identical twins (dated by TCRdb to the late 2010s). In terms of the full investigation: In the study, vaccine-responding T cell clones were precisely tracked in identical twins.

Results the study describes overall, beyond this receptor: The authors reported that the T cell response to vaccination in identical twins appeared partly convergent and partly personalized.

V loses 6 bases of germline sequence and J loses 7 bases, and the interval between the two ends is 9 bases. From the cysteine up to the phenylalanine, the CDR3 has a length of 11 residues. The sequence is cut down to CDR3 DNA, 33 bases in frame from base 1. CDR1 and CDR2, looked up from the germline V gene, are MGHDK and SYGVNS. The receptor was isolated from a woman aged 18-35 years who received the yellow fever vaccine. Donor details come from another sample of the same person, matched by shared clones. The source was T cells from blood (PBMCs), unsorted or a sorted subset (not recorded which), collected before or after yellow fever vaccination (not recorded which). Recombination linked TRBV25-1 to TRBJ1-2; no D segment can be confidently identified. The nucleotides are TGTGCCAGCAGGGGAGGGAGTGGCTACACCTTC. It encodes CASRGGSGYTF.